This TCR beta chain emerged from a study of neurological immune-mediated disorders. The starting material, 2 million PBMCs stored at -80 C, gave rise to the unsorted libraries. In TCRdb, the 5' RACE reads were re-called with MiXCR into one record per CDR3 protein. The data hold approximately 30,000 distinct CDR3 sequences, with around 14% observed a single time. This clonotype was counted at least ten times. Per the germline V gene, CDR1 is MNHEY and CDR2 is SVGAGI. This CDR3 is 15 amino acids long. V lost 2 bases and J lost 8; bases outside the gene matches: 10. This receptor was taken from a man in his 70s in good health. V and J are TRBV6-5 and TRBJ1-2; 8 nucleotides line up with TRBD1. Source material: PBMCs. The CDR3 DNA follows: TGTGCCAGCAGTTACCACAGGGGGGCATCTAAAGGCTACACCTTC. It encodes CASSYHRGASKGYTF.